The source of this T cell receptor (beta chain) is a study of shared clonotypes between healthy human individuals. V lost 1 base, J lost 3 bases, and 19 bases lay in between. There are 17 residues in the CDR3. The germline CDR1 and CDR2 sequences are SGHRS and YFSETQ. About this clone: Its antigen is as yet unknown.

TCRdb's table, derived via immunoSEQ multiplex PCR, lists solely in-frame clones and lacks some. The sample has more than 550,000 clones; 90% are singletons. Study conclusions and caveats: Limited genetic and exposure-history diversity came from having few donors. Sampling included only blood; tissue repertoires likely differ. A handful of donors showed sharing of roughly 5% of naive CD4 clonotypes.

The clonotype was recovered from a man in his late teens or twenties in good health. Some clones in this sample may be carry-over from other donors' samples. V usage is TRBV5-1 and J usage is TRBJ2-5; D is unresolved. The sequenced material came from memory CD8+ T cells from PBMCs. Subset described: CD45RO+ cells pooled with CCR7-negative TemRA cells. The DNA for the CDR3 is TGCGCCAGCAGCTTGTTCGTCGACCCGGACGATAAAGAGACCCAGTACTTC. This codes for CASSLFVDPDDKETQYF.